The entry below gives a single TCR beta chain sequence along with its context. It has no known antigen specificity. Base qualities are missing; no much larger clone stands one base away. The cohort was made up of about 610 healthy bone marrow donors. At the time of sampling, all cohort members were nominally healthy, though unrecorded immune exposures were likely present. The donor tested CMV seronegative and was one of the 352 seronegative cohort members. A peripheral blood sample was collected from each donor, and TCR beta sequencing was performed on peripheral blood mononuclear cells. The Qiagen DNeasy Blood Extraction Kit was used to extract genomic DNA from the blood cell samples. Library prep was done by the immunoSEQ multiplex PCR assay. For the multiplex PCR, a mixture combining 60 forward primers for TCR Vbeta segments and 13 reverse primers for TCR Jbeta segments was used. A multiplex PCR assay on genomic DNA amplified the CDR3 region of rearranged TCR beta genes. Amplified TCR beta libraries were sequenced as 87-base-pair reads on the Illumina HiSeq System. Per the authors' processing: A later analysis counted 75 million to 100 million unique TCR beta chains across the 600 to 850 repertoires, and approximately 11 million of these chains were shared by at least two donors. Raw reads were error-corrected and collapsed into unique sequences with a nearest-neighbor algorithm that merged closely related sequences to remove PCR and sequencing errors. To assign V, D and J gene segments, CDR3 sequences were aligned to IMGT reference sequences. For a sequence to be retained, a match of at least six nucleotides to both a V gene segment and a J gene segment was required. A rearrangement counted as productive if the CDR3 had no stop codons and remained in frame with V and J, and every other rearrangement counted as non-productive. Following IMGT convention, CDR3 was defined as the stretch from the second conserved V-encoded cysteine to the conserved J-encoded phenylalanine. The earlier analysis of roughly 590 of the donors excluded sequences that lacked an unambiguous match to a single V gene segment. An earlier analysis of a few hundred of the donors called V segments functional above 56.7% productive rearrangements and segregating when the between-donor standard deviation exceeded 5%. A statistical classification framework was developed to diagnose cytomegalovirus status using the catalog of TCR beta chain sequences. In a later analysis, TCR nucleotide sequences were compared against IMGT/GENE-DB human TR gene sequences so that V and J genes could be assigned. Using the TCRdist pipeline, a later analysis assigned CDR3 sequences along with most-parsimonious VDJ recombination scenarios. In a later analysis, each TCR beta chain was defined by its CDR3 amino acid sequence together with its V-gene family, and reads lacking a unique V-gene family were excluded. As a way to deal with suspected cross-contamination and a sequencing artifact, a later analysis dropped hundreds of nucleotide sequences that were highly shared and had low generation probability. A later analysis calculated a clonal expansion index for each public chain from normalized within-repertoire ranks of inferred template counts. Generation probabilities in a later analysis came from a VDJ recombination model fitted to out-of-frame rearrangements, and those results were checked against IGoR. In a later analysis, hypergeometric tests were used to score TCR-TCR, TCR-HLA and TCR-CMV co-occurrence, with a repertoire-size bias correction applied to TCR pairs. A later analysis estimated false discovery rates by permuting HLA or CMV assignments 20 times. In a later analysis, co-occurring TCRs were grouped using DBSCAN, with TCRdist sequence similarity added in when clustering inside HLA-allele-positive subsets. Repertoires with fewer than 30,000 or more than 120,000 public chains, plus five repertoires with anomalous nucleotide sharing, were excluded from co-occurrence clustering. What TCRdb holds here is the immuneACCESS table cut down to in-frame rearrangements. Part of the clones is not present; checked against another copy, under half of the missing clones reflect an unresolved V gene, and the others are unexplained. That table gives V, J and clone size, and the DNA gave D and trimming. This sample holds fewer than 200,000 clones; about 65% were observed only once. The ten most abundant clones make up approximately 2.8% of the sample.

These data originate in a study of cytomegalovirus exposure and HLA in healthy donors (dated by TCRdb to the late 2010s). For the wider study: According to an earlier analysis of 450 to 650 of the donors, 150 million to 200 million T cells yielded roughly 110 million unique TCR beta sequences and approximately 300 Gb of sequence data. To predict cytomegalovirus infection status, the study combined high-throughput TCR immunosequencing, statistical association of individual TCRs with disease status, and machine learning. Donor age, sex, ethnicity and CMV serostatus were compiled together with the repertoire data. Rather than drawing on any new phenotypic data, the later analysis identified candidate immune exposures from TCR beta sequences and the way those sequences occurred across donors. Roughly 5 DR-DQ haplotypes were handled as single units for association and clustering because linkage in the cohort was strong. Among over 350 genotyped donors of the cohort, an average of approximately 240,000 unique TCR beta nucleotide sequences were sequenced per donor, around a sixth of them non-productive. A later genetic analysis took genome-wide SNP genotypes for about 55% of the 666 donors and used that subset as a discovery cohort. Of the roughly 410 genotyped donors, over 80% were placed in the genetic ancestry cluster associated with self-reported Caucasian donors. Every repertoire in the discovery cohort had been generated on one and the same sequencing platform. To study patterns of TCR occurrence, a later analysis re-analyzed previously published TCR beta repertoires from hundreds of donors and added high-resolution HLA genotyping. A separate validation cohort of more than 100 different subjects was used in addition to the roughly 720-subject first cohort. To decide whether each TCR beta V gene segment behaved as functional or pseudogenic, an earlier analysis of approximately 600 of the donors relied on high-throughput TCR beta sequencing. Using immunosequencing, the study profiled T cell repertoires from 550 to 750 subjects and related those repertoires to cytomegalovirus serostatus. The aim of the study was to test whether cataloging public T cell receptors could identify signatures of past pathogen exposure. About 300 gigabases of sequencing data and approximately 84 million unique TCR sequences were included in an early release covering 550 to 650 HLA-typed donors. HLA typing included class I and class II loci at four-digit resolution. Typing coverage differed by locus: A, B, C, DRB1 and DQB1 were typed in roughly 629-630 donors, DQA1 in roughly 510, DPA1 in some 570, and DPB1 in just under 480. What the study reported, not specific to this receptor: A group of highly shared sequence variants was considered likely to be a technical artifact of the sequencing pipeline. An earlier analysis of several hundred of the donors showed that most TCR beta V segments appeared in productive rearrangements either about 90% or about 30% of the time, which broadly matched IMGT annotations. A later genetic analysis associated a missense DCLRE1C variant with V-gene and J-gene trimming of TCR beta chains, and an independent cohort replicated the association. Correlated functional status among segregating V segments might reflect linkage disequilibrium, but an unknown experimental factor could not be ruled out. Some IMGT-functional V segments, including TRBV6-2 and TRBV6-3, could not be told apart with the 87-base-pair reads, so those segments were excluded. For the cohort, immune exposure information was limited to CMV serostatus. According to a later genetic analysis, donors in an Asian-associated ancestry cluster had fewer N-insertions in productive TCRs than the approximately 710-donor mean. The cohort was sequenced for TCR beta chains only, and without alpha or paired-chain data the features that could be detected were limited. Compared with equally common non-associated chains, HLA-associated TCR beta chains in a later analysis were more clonally expanded and had lower generation probabilities. Strong co-occurrence of HLA alleles, especially DR and DQ, made assigning TCR associations to individual alleles difficult. In both the original and validation cohorts, the classifier was reported to diagnose cytomegalovirus status with high specificity and sensitivity. In a later analysis, TCR association rates were found to vary across HLA loci, with the most associated TCRs seen for DRB1 alleles and the fewest for HLA-C alleles. Because HLA typing was unavailable for some donors at each locus, only the typed subset was used in association tests. According to the authors, the approach could potentially be generalized to other disease states and immunological phenotypes. A further reported finding was that TCR beta sequences accurately predicted the HLA-A and HLA-B alleles for most subjects in the first cohort. Because counts were too low, roughly 16 rarely observed V segments, including chromosome 9 orphons, were left out of the earlier analysis of over 550 of the donors. The study listed 150 to 200 TCR beta chains as associated with cytomegalovirus. In a later analysis, most CMV-associated TCR beta chains were found to appear HLA-restricted, with HLA associations seemingly driven largely by CMV exposure. Several of the top co-occurrence clusters appeared to be linked to parvovirus B19, influenza, CMV and Epstein-Barr virus, according to a later analysis. In vitro tests confirmed that a few of the cytomegalovirus-associated TCR beta chains recognize cytomegalovirus antigens. Presence/absence analyses assumed roughly uniform sequencing depth across donors, an assumption that may not hold. A later analysis associated 15,000 to 20,000 TCR beta sequences with specific HLA alleles at a false discovery rate of 0.05. While some public TCRs were present in many individuals, most TCR sequences turned up only very rarely across donors.

Cut back by 0 bases and 7 bases, the V and J ends lie 9 bases apart. The germline V gene (reference sequence) sets CDR1 to LNHNV and CDR2 to YYDKDF. Taken from cysteine to phenylalanine, the CDR3 has 13 residues. Only the CDR3 DNA stays, 39 bases, in frame from base 1. The sequencing sample was made of PBMCs. The TCR originated in a woman aged 30 to 39 in good health and CMV-seronegative. The receptor chain draws on TRBV15 and TRBJ1-1; TRBD1 is a weak D gene call, 5 bases matching. The CDR3 in this case is CATSRDSGFEAFF. The DNA is as follows: TGTGCCACCAGCAGAGATTCAGGGTTTGAAGCTTTCTTT.